This T cell receptor (beta chain) was identified during a study of blood T cell repertoires in COVID-19. The J segment lost 4 bases and the V segment lost 4 bases, leaving 6 bases of the junction unmatched. This CDR3 region has 16 residues. From germline, CDR1 is SGHAT and CDR2 FQNNGV. In the original processing: Scientists estimated how many nucleated cells there were by amplifying reference gene primers. The method was immunoSEQ multiplex PCR; TCRdb's version includes in-frame clones alone and lacks a portion of them. From that table come the V and J calls and clone size; the DNA was used to work out D and trimming. The sample contains approximately 500,000 clones, roughly 85% of which appear only once.

The chain links TRBV11-2 to TRBJ2-5, with 13 bases fitting TRBD2. This TCR was recovered from a human donor in a cohort sampled during active COVID-19. Source material: peripheral blood. The DNA of the CDR3 is TGTGCCAGCAGCTCCCGGACTAGCGGGAGTGGAGAGACCCAGTACTTC. It specifies CASSSRTSGSGETQYF.